This T cell receptor (beta chain) was recorded in a study of OX40 agonist ivuxolimab in advanced cancers. As for the study more broadly: Ivuxolimab was an agonistic, fully human IgG2 monoclonal antibody directed against OX40 (CD134), a costimulatory receptor. Intravenous ivuxolimab was administered to patients every 2 weeks at six dose levels: 0.01, 0.1, 0.3, 1.5, 3 and 10 mg/kg. Of the approximately 50 dose-escalation patients, hepatocellular carcinoma was present in about 20, melanoma in some 15, renal cell carcinoma in 9 and head and neck cancer in 9. In the dose-escalation cohort, roughly 80% of patients were male, and the mean age was roughly 60 years, with a range of about 23 to 85. Prior anti-PD-1, anti-PD-L1 or anti-CTLA-4 therapy was permitted, and checkpoint inhibitors had been received by under 50% of dose-escalation patients. Three dose-escalation patients achieved partial responses, one with hepatocellular carcinoma and two with cutaneous melanoma. Peripheral TCRbeta sequencing aimed to test whether ivuxolimab altered TCR sequence diversity and caused clonal T-cell expansion. The monotherapy dose-escalation portion (N ≈ 56 patients) of the phase I ivuxolimab trial is reported in the paper.

Patients with autoimmune disease history or receiving systemic immunosuppression were excluded from the trial. Peripheral blood for TCR sequencing was drawn from every dose cohort at baseline, at cycle 4 day 1 and at cycle 7 day 1. The samples were taken from a phase I, first-in-human, multicenter, open-label dose-escalation trial of ivuxolimab. Adults with locally advanced or metastatic melanoma, renal cell carcinoma, hepatocellular carcinoma or head and neck squamous cell carcinoma were enrolled in the trial. Before TCR sequencing, CD4+ and CD8+ T cells were separately sorted from peripheral blood. For sequencing of the TCRbeta CDR3 region, genomic DNA was extracted from the sorted cells. TCRbeta CDR3 regions were sequenced using the immunoSEQ Assay. The table was pulled from immuneACCESS by TCRdb, which kept in-frame rearrangements only. Such tables lose some clones; where checked, under half of the loss comes from unresolved V genes, and the rest has no known cause. The sample records about 64,000 clones, roughly four fifths of which are singletons. Of the sample, around 5% falls within the top ten clones.

The CDR3 numbers 16 residues from cysteine through phenylalanine. The only DNA kept is the CDR3, 48 bases in frame from the first base. Reading the germline V gene gives CDR1 MNHNS and CDR2 SASEGT. The junction carries 13 bases between V and J, which are trimmed by 0 bases and 4 bases respectively. The study at large found these results: After ivuxolimab, CD8+ T cells had more expanded clones than CD4+ T cells on average. Antigen specificity was not determined for the clonally expanded peripheral T cells. At doses of 0.1 to 3.0 mg/kg, clonal expansion of both CD4+ and CD8+ blood T cells was observed from baseline to week 6. Low levels of normalized T-cell clonal expansion were also seen in some patients who did not respond. Partial responders in the 0.1-3.0 mg/kg groups had among the lowest normalized peripheral clonal expansion, especially among CD8+ T cells.

Of note for this clone: Its antigen remains undetermined. One base away there is no much larger clone; base qualities are not given.

This TCR was sampled from an adult with an advanced solid tumor such as melanoma, head and neck, liver or kidney cancer. The chain is assembled from TRBV6-1 and TRBJ1-3; the D gene is perhaps TRBD1, from 5 matching bases. The source was CD4+ or CD8+ T cells sorted from blood, collected in a trial of the OX40 agonist ivuxolimab. This receptor has the CDR3 CASSEARGTTGNTIYF. The nucleotide sequence reads as follows: TGTGCCAGCAGTGAAGCGAGGGGAACAACAGGAAACACCATATATTTT.